Detailed here is one T cell receptor (beta chain). This clonotype was picked up many times. Its binding antigen is unknown. Base qualities are not provided; no much larger clone lies one nucleotide away. The sample comes from a study of T cell repertoires in cytomegalovirus infection (dated by TCRdb to the late 2010s). Regarding the research as a whole: Donor HLA type was relevant to the analysis, because carriage of CMV infection together with the matching HLA type was indicated by public TCR beta signatures.

The data were produced on an Illumina HiSeq 1500. TCRdb reprocessing: public reads trimmed at Q25 with fastp, clones called with MiXCR, in-frame beta chains kept. Duplicate CDR3 protein sequences are folded into a single record with the most common DNA and genes. In all, the sample holds fewer than 700,000 distinct CDR3 sequences, and 20% to 25% of those were seen once. Jointly, the top ten make up 8% of the sample. The germline V gene (reference sequence) yields SEHNR for CDR1 and FQNEAQ for CDR2. A distance of 10 bases separates the germline ends of V and J, which lose 5 bases and 6 bases respectively. Counted from cysteine to phenylalanine, this CDR3 has 13 amino acids. Only the CDR3 portion is preserved as DNA: 39 bases, with reading frame beginning at the first base. Results and caveats for the whole study, not just this receptor: The ex vivo response was dominated by HLA-C-restricted CMV-specific TCR beta clonotypes, which also provided the single most frequent clonotype in two of eight donors. Carriers of CMV infection plus the relevant HLA type were discriminated by the cumulative frequency of public TCR beta family members in the study cohort and in an independent approximately 360-donor cohort.

The receptor chain draws on TRBV7-9 and TRBJ1-4; a confident D gene designation cannot be given. This sequence originates from a human donor in good health (CMV status not recorded). Some clones in this sample may be carry-over from other donors' samples. The sequenced sample was CD8+ T cells from PBMCs. The CDR3 protein is CASSPAVYEKLFF. At the DNA level, the sequence is TGTGCCAGCAGCCCAGCAGTATATGAAAAACTGTTTTTT.